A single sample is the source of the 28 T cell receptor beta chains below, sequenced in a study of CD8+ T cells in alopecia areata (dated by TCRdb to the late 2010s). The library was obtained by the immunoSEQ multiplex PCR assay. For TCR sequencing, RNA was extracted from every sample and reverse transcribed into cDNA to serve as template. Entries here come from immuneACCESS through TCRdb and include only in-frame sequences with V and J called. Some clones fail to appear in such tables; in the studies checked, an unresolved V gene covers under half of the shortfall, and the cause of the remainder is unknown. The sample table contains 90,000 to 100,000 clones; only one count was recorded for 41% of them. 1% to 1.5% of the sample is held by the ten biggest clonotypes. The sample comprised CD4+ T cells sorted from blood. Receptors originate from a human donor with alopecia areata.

This chain's CDR3 is CASSLGPGQSYGYTF. The CDR3 nucleotides read TGTGCCAGCAGCTTAGGCCCTGGACAGAGCTATGGCTACACCTTC. V is TRBV7-2 and J is TRBJ1-2; TRBD1 is a possible D gene (6 bases). V gave up 1 base and J gave up 4 bases, with 13 bases separating them. From germline, CDR1 is SGHTA and CDR2 FQGNSA. This CDR3 has 15 amino acids.

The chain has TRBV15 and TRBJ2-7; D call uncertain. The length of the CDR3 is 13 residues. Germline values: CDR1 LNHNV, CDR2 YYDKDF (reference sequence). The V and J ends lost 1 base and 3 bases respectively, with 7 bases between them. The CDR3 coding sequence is TGTGCCACCAGCAGAGGTCGTAGCTACGAGCAGTACTTC. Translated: CATSRGRSYEQYF. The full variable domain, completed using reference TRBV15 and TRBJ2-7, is DAMVIQNPRYQVTQFGKPVTLSCSQTLNHNVMYWYQQKSSQAPKLLFHYYDKDFNNEADTPDNFQSRRPNTSFCFLDIRSPGLGDTAMYLCATSRGRSYEQYFGPGTRLTVT.

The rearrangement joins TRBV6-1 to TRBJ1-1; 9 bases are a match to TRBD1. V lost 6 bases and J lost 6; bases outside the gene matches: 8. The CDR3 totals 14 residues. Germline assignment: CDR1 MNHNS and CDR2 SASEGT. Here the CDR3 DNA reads TGTGCCAGCAGGACACAGGGGGCGCTCGCTGAAGCTTTCTTT. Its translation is CASRTQGALAEAFF.

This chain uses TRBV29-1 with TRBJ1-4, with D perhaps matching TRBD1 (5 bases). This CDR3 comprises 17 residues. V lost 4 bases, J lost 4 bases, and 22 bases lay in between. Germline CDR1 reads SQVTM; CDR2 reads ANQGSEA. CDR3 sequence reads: CSVVPPADRDHNEKLFF. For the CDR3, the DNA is TGCAGCGTTGTCCCTCCGGCAGACCGGGACCATAATGAAAAACTGTTTTTT.

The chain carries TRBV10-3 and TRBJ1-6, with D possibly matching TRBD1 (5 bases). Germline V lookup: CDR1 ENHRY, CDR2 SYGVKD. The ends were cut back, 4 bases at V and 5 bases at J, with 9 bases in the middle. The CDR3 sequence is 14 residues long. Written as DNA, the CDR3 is TGTGCCATCAGTGGACAGATGGATAATTCACCCCTCCACTTT. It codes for CAISGQMDNSPLHF.

In DNA form, the CDR3 reads TGCAGCGCCGAGGGACAGAACTCTGGAAACACCATATATTTT. This gives the protein CSAEGQNSGNTIYF. The chain links TRBV29-1 to TRBJ1-3, with 7 bases that match TRBD1. CDR1 SQVTM and CDR2 ANQGSEA come from the germline V gene. CDR3 length: 14 amino acids. V gave up 7 bases and J gave up 0 bases; unmatched junction bases: 6.

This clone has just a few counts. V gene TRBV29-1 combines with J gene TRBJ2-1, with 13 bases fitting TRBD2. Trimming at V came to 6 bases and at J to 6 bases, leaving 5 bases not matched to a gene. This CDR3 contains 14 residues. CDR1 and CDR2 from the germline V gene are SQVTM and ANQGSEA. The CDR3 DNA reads TGCAGCGTAGGGACTAGCGGGGCTGGCAATGAGCAGTTCTTC. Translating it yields CSVGTSGAGNEQFF.

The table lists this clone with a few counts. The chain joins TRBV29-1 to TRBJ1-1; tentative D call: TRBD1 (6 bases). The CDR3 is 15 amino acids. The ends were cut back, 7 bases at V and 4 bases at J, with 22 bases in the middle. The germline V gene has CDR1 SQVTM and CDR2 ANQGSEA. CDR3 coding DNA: TGCAGCGGGCTATTGACCCCCTTAGGGGGCACTGAAGCTTTCTTT. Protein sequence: CSGLLTPLGGTEAFF.

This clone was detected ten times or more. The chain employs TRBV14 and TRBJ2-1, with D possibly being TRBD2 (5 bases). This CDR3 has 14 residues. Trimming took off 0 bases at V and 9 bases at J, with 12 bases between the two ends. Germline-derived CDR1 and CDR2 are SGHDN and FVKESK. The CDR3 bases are TGTGCCAGCAGCCAAGAACCGGGGTACGGTGAGCAGTTCTTC. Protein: CASSQEPGYGEQFF.

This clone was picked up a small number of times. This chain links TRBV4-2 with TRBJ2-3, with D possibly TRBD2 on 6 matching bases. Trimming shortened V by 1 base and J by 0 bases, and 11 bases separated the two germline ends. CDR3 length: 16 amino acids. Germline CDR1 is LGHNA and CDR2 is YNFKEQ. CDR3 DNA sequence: TGTGCCAGCAGCCAAGTACAGCGGGTGAGCACAGATACGCAGTATTTT. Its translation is CASSQVQRVSTDTQYF.

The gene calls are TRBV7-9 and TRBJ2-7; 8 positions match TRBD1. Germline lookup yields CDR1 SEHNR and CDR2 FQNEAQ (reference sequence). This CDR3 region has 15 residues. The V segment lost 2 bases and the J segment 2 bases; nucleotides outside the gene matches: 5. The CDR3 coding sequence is TGTGCCAGCAGCTTATCGGGGACAGGCCCCTACGAGCAGTACTTC. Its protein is CASSLSGTGPYEQYF.

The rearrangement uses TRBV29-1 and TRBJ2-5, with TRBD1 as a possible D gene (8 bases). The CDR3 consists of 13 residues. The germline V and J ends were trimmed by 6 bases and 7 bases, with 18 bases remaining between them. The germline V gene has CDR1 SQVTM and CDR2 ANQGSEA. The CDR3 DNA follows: TGCAGCGTCCAACCGACAGGGGAGGGGACCCAGTACTTC. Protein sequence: CSVQPTGEGTQYF.

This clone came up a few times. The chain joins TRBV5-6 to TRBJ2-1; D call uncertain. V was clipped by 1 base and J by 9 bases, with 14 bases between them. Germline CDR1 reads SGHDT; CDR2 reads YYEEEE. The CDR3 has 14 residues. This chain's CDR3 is CASSLYNPKGEQFF. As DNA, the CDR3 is TGTGCCAGCAGCTTGTACAATCCTAAGGGTGAGCAGTTCTTC.

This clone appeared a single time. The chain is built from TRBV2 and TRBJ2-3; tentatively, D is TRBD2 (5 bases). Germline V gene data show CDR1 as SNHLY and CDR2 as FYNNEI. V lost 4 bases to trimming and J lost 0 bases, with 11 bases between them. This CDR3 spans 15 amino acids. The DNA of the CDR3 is TGTGCCAGCAGTGTTTTCCGGGGTAGCACAGATACGCAGTATTTT. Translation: CASSVFRGSTDTQYF.

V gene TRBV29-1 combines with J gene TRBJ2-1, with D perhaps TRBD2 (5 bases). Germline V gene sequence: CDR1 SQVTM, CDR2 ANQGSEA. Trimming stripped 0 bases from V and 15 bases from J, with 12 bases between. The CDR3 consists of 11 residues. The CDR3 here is CSVEDRFAGFF. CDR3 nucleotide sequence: TGCAGCGTTGAAGATCGGTTCGCGGGGTTCTTC.

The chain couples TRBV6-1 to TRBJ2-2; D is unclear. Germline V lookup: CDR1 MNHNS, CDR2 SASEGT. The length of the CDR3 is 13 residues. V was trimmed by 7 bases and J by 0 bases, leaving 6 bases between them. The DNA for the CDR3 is TGTGCCAGCACTCTCACGAACACCGGGGAGCTGTTTTTT. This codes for CASTLTNTGELFF.

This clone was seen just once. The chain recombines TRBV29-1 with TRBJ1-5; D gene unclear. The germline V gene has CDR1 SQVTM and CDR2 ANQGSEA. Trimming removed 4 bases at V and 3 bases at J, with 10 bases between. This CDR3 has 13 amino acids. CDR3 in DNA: TGCAGCGTTGTCGAGGAATCCAATCAGCCCCAGCATTTT. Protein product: CSVVEESNQPQHF.

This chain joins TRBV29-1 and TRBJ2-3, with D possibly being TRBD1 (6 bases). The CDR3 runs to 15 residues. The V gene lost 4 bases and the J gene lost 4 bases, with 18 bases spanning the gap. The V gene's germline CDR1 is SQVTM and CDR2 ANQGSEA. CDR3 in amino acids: CSVGVFRTVADTQYF. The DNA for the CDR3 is TGCAGCGTTGGAGTATTCAGGACAGTGGCAGATACGCAGTATTTT.

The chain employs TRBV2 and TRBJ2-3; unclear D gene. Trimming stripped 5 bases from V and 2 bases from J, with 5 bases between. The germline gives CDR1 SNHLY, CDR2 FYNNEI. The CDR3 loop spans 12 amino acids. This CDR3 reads CASSLITDTQYF. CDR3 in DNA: TGTGCCAGCAGTCTAATCACAGATACGCAGTATTTT.

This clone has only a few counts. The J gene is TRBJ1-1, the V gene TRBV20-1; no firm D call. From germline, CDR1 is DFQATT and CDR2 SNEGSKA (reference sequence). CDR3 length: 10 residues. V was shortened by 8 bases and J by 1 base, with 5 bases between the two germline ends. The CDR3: CSPQNTEAFF. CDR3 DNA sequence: TGCAGTCCCCAGAACACTGAAGCTTTCTTT.

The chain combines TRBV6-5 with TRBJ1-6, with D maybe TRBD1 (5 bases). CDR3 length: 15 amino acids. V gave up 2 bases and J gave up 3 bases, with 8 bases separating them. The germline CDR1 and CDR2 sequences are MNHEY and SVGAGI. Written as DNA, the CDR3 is TGTGCCAGCAGTTACATCAGGGACTATAATTCACCCCTCCACTTT. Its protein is CASSYIRDYNSPLHF.

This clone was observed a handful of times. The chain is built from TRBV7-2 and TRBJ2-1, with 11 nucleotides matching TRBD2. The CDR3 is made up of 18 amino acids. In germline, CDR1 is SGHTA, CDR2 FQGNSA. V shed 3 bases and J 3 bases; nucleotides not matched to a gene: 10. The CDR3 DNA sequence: TGTGCCAGCAGCTTCAAAGTAACTAGCGGGAGCTTCTACAATGAGCAGTTCTTC. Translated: CASSFKVTSGSFYNEQFF.

In nucleotides, the CDR3 is TGTGCCAGCAGCTCTAGCGGGGGGTACCAAGAGACCCAGTACTTC. It specifies CASSSSGGYQETQYF. V and J are TRBV7-8 and TRBJ2-5, with 11 nucleotides matching TRBD2. The germline V gene encodes CDR1 SGHVS and CDR2 FQNEAQ. The CDR3 extends over 15 amino acids. V lost 4 bases and J lost 0; bases outside the gene matches: 1.

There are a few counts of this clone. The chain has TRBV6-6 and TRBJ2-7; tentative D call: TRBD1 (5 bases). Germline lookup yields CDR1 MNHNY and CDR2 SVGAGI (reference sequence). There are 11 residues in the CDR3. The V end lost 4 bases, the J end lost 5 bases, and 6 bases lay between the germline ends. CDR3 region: CASSWGDEQYF. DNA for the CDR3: TGTGCCAGCAGTTGGGGCGACGAGCAGTACTTC.

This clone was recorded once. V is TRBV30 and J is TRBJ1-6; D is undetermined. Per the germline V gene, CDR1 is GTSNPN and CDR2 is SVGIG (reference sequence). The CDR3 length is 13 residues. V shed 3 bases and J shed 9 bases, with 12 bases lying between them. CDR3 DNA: TGTGCCTGGAGCGAAGGGCTCGGTTCACCCCTCCACTTT. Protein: CAWSEGLGSPLHF.

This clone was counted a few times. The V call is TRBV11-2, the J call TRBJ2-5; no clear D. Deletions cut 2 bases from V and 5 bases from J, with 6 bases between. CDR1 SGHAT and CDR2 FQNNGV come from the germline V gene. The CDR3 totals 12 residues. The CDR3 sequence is CASSLLGETQYF. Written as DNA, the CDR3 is TGTGCCAGCAGCTTACTAGGGGAGACCCAGTACTTC. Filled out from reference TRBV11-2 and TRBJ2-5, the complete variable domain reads EAGVAQSPRYKIIEKRQSVAFWCNPISGHATLYWYQQILGQGPKLLIQFQNNGVVDDSQLPKDRFSAERLKGVDSTLKIQPAKLEDSAVYLCASSLLGETQYFGPGTRLLVL.

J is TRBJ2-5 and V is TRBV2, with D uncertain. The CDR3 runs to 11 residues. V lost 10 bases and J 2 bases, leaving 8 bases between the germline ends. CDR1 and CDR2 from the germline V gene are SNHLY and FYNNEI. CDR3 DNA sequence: TGTGCCACCCAGAGTCAAGAGACCCAGTACTTC. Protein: CATQSQETQYF.

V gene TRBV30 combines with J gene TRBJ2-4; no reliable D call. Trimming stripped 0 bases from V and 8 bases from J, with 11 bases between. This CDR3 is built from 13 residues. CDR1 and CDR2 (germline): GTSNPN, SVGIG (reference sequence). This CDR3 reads CAWSVTARYIQYF. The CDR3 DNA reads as TGTGCCTGGAGTGTAACAGCGAGATACATTCAGTACTTC.